Below, 10 T cell receptor beta chains from the same sample are listed, as sequenced in a study of radiotherapy plus CTLA-4 blockade in lung cancer. Measured with immunoSEQ multiplex PCR; TCRdb has only the in-frame clones, and not every one. The repertoire holds around 70,000 clones, about 80% seen once, with about 4.2% in the top ten. The sample here was peripheral blood, taken from a patient treated with radiotherapy plus ipilimumab. Receptors originate from a human donor with non-small cell lung cancer who had a partial response to radiotherapy plus ipilimumab.

The J gene is TRBJ2-7, the V gene TRBV27, with D tentatively TRBD1 (5 bases). Trimming took 0 bases from V and 2 from J, leaving 8 bases between them. The V gene's germline CDR1 is MNHEY and CDR2 SMNVEV (reference sequence). This CDR3 has 14 amino acids. The CDR3 is CASSLSGPAYEQYF. In DNA form, the CDR3 reads TGTGCCAGCAGTTTATCGGGGCCTGCCTACGAGCAGTACTTC.

The rearrangement joins TRBV30 to TRBJ2-5, with D possibly TRBD2 on 5 matching bases. The closer fit of TRBJ2-7 to the DNA end suggests the J call may be wrong. The CDR3 consists of 13 residues. Per the germline V gene, CDR1 is GTSNPN and CDR2 is SVGIG (reference sequence). The CDR3 DNA follows: TGTGCCTGGAGCCGGACTGACTCCTACGAGCAGTACTTC. This encodes CAWSRTDSYEQYF.

The J gene is TRBJ2-2, the V gene TRBV6-5; the D is unclear. V shed 5 bases and J shed 2 bases, with 3 bases lying between them. Germline CDR1 MNHEY, CDR2 SVGAGI. The CDR3 has 12 residues. CDR3 residues: CASSPNTGELFF. CDR3 coding DNA: TGTGCCAGCAGTCCTAACACCGGGGAGCTGTTTTTT.

V is TRBV4-2 and J is TRBJ2-5; TRBD2 matches 7 bases. This CDR3 has 14 residues. The germline gives CDR1 LGHNA, CDR2 YNFKEQ. Trimming cost V 0 bases and J 2 bases; bases outside gene matches: 0. CDR3 region: CASSQEAGQETQYF. DNA for the CDR3: TGTGCCAGCAGCCAAGAAGCGGGACAAGAGACCCAGTACTTC.

The V call is TRBV11-3, the J call TRBJ2-1; TRBD2 agrees at 8 bases. The trim removed 5 bases at V and 7 bases at J, leaving 19 bases unmatched. Germline V gene data show CDR1 as SGHNT and CDR2 as YENEEA. This CDR3 contains 18 residues. CDR3 in DNA: TGTGCCAGCAGCCGCTATGGGGCCGGGACTAGAGACATGAATGAGCAGTTCTTC. Its protein is CASSRYGAGTRDMNEQFF.

V and J are TRBV27 and TRBJ2-5, with D possibly being TRBD1 (6 bases). Germline CDR1 MNHEY, CDR2 SMNVEV (reference sequence). Trimming cost V 3 bases and J 6 bases, with 11 bases left between them. CDR3 length equals 13 residues. CDR3 protein: CASSFSGEKTQYF. Here the CDR3 DNA reads TGTGCCAGCAGTTTTTCAGGGGAGAAGACCCAGTACTTC.

The rearrangement links TRBV6-5 to TRBJ2-2; TRBD1 matches 7 bases. Per the germline V gene, CDR1 is MNHEY and CDR2 is SVGAGI. V lost 6 bases and J lost 1; bases outside the gene matches: 2. The CDR3 has 14 amino acids. The CDR3 loop reads CASRRTGNTGELFF. The CDR3 DNA reads TGTGCCAGCAGAAGGACAGGGAACACCGGGGAGCTGTTTTTT.

This clone appeared a single time. The V call is TRBV7-3, the J call TRBJ2-1; 9 bases align to TRBD2. This CDR3 contains 16 residues. V gave up 2 bases and J gave up 2 bases; unmatched junction bases: 4. From germline, CDR1 is SGHTA and CDR2 FQGTGA. CDR3 DNA: TGTGCCAGCAGCTTACAGGCGGGAGGGCCCTACAATGAGCAGTTCTTC. This codes for CASSLQAGGPYNEQFF.

The chain uses TRBV19 and TRBJ1-5; D may be TRBD1 (5 bases). Between the trimmed V and J ends, which lost 5 bases and 9 bases, there was a span of 14 bases. The CDR3 extends over 13 amino acids. Germline CDR1 and CDR2: LNHDA and SQIVND (reference sequence). CDR3 bases: TGTGCCAGTAGTTCACGGACACCCGGGCCCCAGCATTTT. It translates to CASSSRTPGPQHF. The whole variable domain, remainder taken from reference TRBV19 and TRBJ1-5, is DGGITQSPKYLFRKEGQNVTLSCEQNLNHDAMYWYRQDPGQGLRLIYYSQIVNDFQKGDIAEGYSVSREKKESFPLTVTSAQKNPTAFYLCASSSRTPGPQHFGDGTRLSIL.

V is TRBV6-5 and J is TRBJ2-1; 16 bases fit TRBD2. Germline trimming cut 2 bases from V and 9 bases from J; bases unmatched to any gene: 4. CDR1 and CDR2 (germline): MNHEY, SVGAGI. CDR3 length: 16 residues. The CDR3 DNA is TGTGCCAGCAGTTACCAGGGACTAGCGGGAGGGGCTGAGCAGTTCTTC. Its translation: CASSYQGLAGGAEQFF.